These 2 T cell receptor beta chains share one sample of origin, sequenced in a study of T-cell reconstitution after alpha-beta-depleted transplantation in children. Unique molecular identifiers featured in how the TCRbeta library was prepared. TCRdb fed the PCR reads into MiXCR, producing one record per CDR3 protein. The table includes around 410,000 distinct CDR3 sequences, under 13% detected once. The source was PBMCs from the stem cell graft donor, collected from the stem cell graft. These receptors were obtained from a human donor who donated a stem cell graft to a child with acute myeloid leukemia.

The chain uses TRBV5-5 and TRBJ2-1, with D perhaps TRBD2 (5 bases). There are 13 residues in the CDR3. Between the trimmed V and J ends, which lost 4 bases and 7 bases, there was a span of 12 bases. Germline V CDR1 and CDR2: SGHKS, YYEKEE (reference sequence). CDR3 residues: CASSPRTENEQFF. The CDR3 nucleotides read TGTGCCAGCAGCCCCCGGACTGAGAATGAGCAGTTCTTC.

This clonotype was detected only a few times. The chain uses TRBV5-6 and TRBJ2-3; tentative D call: TRBD2 (6 bases). V lost 4 bases to trimming and J lost 2 bases, with 14 bases between them. The V gene's germline CDR1 is SGHDT and CDR2 YYEEEE. CDR3 length: 15 amino acids. CDR3 protein: CASSRLGGYTDTQYF. In DNA form, the CDR3 reads TGTGCCAGCAGCCGTCTGGGGGGTTACACAGATACGCAGTATTTT.